This T cell receptor beta chain was obtained from a study of human T cells and chemical hapten exposure. This sample's time point: pre-sensitization, week 0. This sample's treatment: therapeutic diphenylcyclopropenone sensitization with weekly scalp DPC. This clonotype was detected a few times. A single record per CDR3 protein comes from TCRdb applying MiXCR to the RACE reads. The sample lists about 260,000 distinct CDR3 sequences; about 9% were seen once. Sequencing was performed on whole blood, taken in connection with sensitization to the hapten diphenylcyclopropenone (DPC). This TCR derives from a woman in her forties with alopecia areata. Some clones in this sample may be carry-over from other donors' samples.

CDR3 in DNA: TGCAGCGTTGATGGGGCCAACATTCAGTACTTC. It is translated as CSVDGANIQYF. This chain uses TRBV29-1 with TRBJ2-4, with D possibly matching TRBD1 (5 bases). CDR1 is SQVTM and CDR2 is ANQGSEA in the germline V gene. This CDR3 comprises 11 residues. Trimming left V 3 bases short and J 7 bases short, with 7 bases between.